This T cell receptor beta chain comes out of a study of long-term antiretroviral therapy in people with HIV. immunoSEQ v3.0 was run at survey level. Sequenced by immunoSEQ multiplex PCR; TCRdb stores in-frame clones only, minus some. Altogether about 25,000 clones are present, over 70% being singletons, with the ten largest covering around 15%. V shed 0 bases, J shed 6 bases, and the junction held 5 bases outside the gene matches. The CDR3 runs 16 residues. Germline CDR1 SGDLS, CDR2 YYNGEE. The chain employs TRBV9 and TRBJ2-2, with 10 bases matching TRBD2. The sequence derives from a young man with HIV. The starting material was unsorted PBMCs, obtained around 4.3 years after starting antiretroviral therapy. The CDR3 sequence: CASSVENSGRSGELFF. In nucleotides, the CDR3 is TGTGCCAGCAGCGTAGAGAATAGCGGGAGGTCCGGGGAGCTGTTTTTT.